What follows are 3 T cell receptor beta chains derived from one specimen sequenced in a study of cytomegalovirus exposure and HLA in healthy donors. The PCR made use of 60 Vbeta and 13 Jbeta primers. Sequencing used immunoSEQ multiplex PCR; TCRdb keeps in-frame clones, though not all of them. The table records 45,000 to 70,000 clones, around 80% of them present only once. The sample taken for sequencing was PBMCs. The receptors were sampled from a man aged 45 to 65 in good health and CMV-seronegative.

The rearrangement joins TRBV27 to TRBJ1-2, with 7 nucleotides matching TRBD1. The CDR3 runs to 15 residues. The V segment lost 3 bases and the J segment 0 bases; nucleotides outside the gene matches: 4. From germline, CDR1 is MNHEY and CDR2 SMNVEV (reference sequence). As DNA, the CDR3 is TGTGCCAGCAGTTTGAGGGGGCGAGCTAACTATGGCTACACCTTC. Translation: CASSLRGRANYGYTF.

The V gene is TRBV13, the J gene TRBJ1-2, with D possibly matching TRBD1 (6 bases). This CDR3 contains 14 residues. From germline, CDR1 is PRHDT and CDR2 FYEKMQ (reference sequence). The V and J ends lost 5 bases and 2 bases respectively, with 12 bases between them. The CDR3 spells CASSPGQRNYGYTF. Written as DNA, the CDR3 is TGTGCCAGCAGCCCGGGACAAAGGAACTATGGCTACACCTTC.

J is TRBJ1-1 and V is TRBV6-1; tentatively, D is TRBD1 (5 bases). CDR1 is MNHNS and CDR2 is SASEGT in the germline V gene. The CDR3 has 12 amino acids. Trimming shortened V by 5 bases and J by 1 base, and 5 bases separated the two germline ends. The CDR3 spells CASSRGNTEAFF. The CDR3 DNA reads as TGTGCCAGCAGTAGGGGGAACACTGAAGCTTTCTTT.